Presented here are 24 T cell receptor beta chains from one specimen sequenced in a study of OX40 agonist ivuxolimab in advanced cancers. Some clones are missing from TCRdb's copy, which holds only in-frame ones; the method was immunoSEQ multiplex PCR. This repertoire shows just over 90,000 clones, around nine tenths found once; its top ten account for about 0.89%. This sample comprised CD4+ or CD8+ T cells sorted from blood, obtained in a trial of the OX40 agonist ivuxolimab. The receptors stem from an adult with an advanced solid tumor such as melanoma, head and neck, liver or kidney cancer.

The chain is built from TRBV2 and TRBJ1-5; a weak D match, TRBD1 (5 bases). The CDR3 sequence is 15 residues long. CDR1 SNHLY and CDR2 FYNNEI come from the germline V gene. V dropped 6 bases and J dropped 1 base, with 13 bases sitting between them. CDR3 in DNA: TGTGCCAGCAGCAAAGGGGAGGCGAGCAATCAGCCCCAGCATTTT. It translates to CASSKGEASNQPQHF.

The sample holds one count of this clone. V gene TRBV6-5 combines with J gene TRBJ1-2, with 8 bases that match TRBD1. The CDR3 consists of 14 residues. The germline V gene encodes CDR1 MNHEY and CDR2 SVGAGI. The V gene end was trimmed by 6 bases and the J gene end by 4 bases; junction bases not matched to a gene: 7. CDR3 sequence reads: CASREQGVGYGYTF. The CDR3 DNA reads as TGTGCCAGCAGGGAACAGGGGGTGGGCTATGGCTACACCTTC.

Turning to this clone: Other nucleotide sequences from this sample produce the same CDR3. The chain is built from TRBV7-2 and TRBJ1-1, with a possible D match to TRBD1 (6 bases). The ends were cut back, 5 bases at V and 5 bases at J, with 15 bases in the middle. The CDR3 extends over 14 amino acids. The germline CDR1 and CDR2 sequences are SGHTA and FQGNSA. CDR3 coding DNA: TGTGCCAGCAGCCCTCAGGGGCGGAGGACTGAAGCTTTCTTT. Protein product: CASSPQGRRTEAFF.

The chain carries TRBV11-3 and TRBJ2-6, with TRBD2 matching over 9 bases. Germline values: CDR1 SGHNT, CDR2 YENEEA. The junction had 2 bases not matched to a gene; V was cut back by 0 bases and J by 2 bases. CDR3 length equals 17 residues. The DNA of the CDR3 is TGTGCCAGCAGCTTAGACGAGCGGGAGGCTGGGGCCAACGTCCTGACTTTC. This sequence encodes CASSLDEREAGANVLTF.

CDR3 region: CASRSSKAATNEKLFF. The CDR3 nucleotides are TGTGCCAGCAGGAGTTCGAAAGCGGCAACTAATGAAAAACTGTTTTTT. The V and J genes are TRBV27 and TRBJ1-4; D unresolved. The germline CDR1 and CDR2 sequences are MNHEY and SMNVEV (reference sequence). V lost 6 bases and J lost 0, with 14 bases in between. CDR3 size: 16 residues.

This chain links TRBV13 with TRBJ2-7; D might be TRBD2 (6 bases). The V gene lost 5 bases and the J gene lost 6 bases, with 14 bases spanning the gap. Germline CDR1 and CDR2: PRHDT and FYEKMQ (reference sequence). The CDR3 is made up of 13 amino acids. CDR3 sequence reads: CASSVGLLFEQYF. The CDR3 DNA sequence: TGTGCCAGCAGCGTGGGACTGCTATTCGAGCAGTACTTC.

The V gene is TRBV27, the J gene TRBJ1-2, with a tentative D call TRBD1 (6 bases). The CDR3 is made up of 12 amino acids. The germline V gene encodes CDR1 MNHEY and CDR2 SMNVEV (reference sequence). The ends were cut back, 6 bases at V and 5 bases at J, with 10 bases in the middle. CDR3 protein: CASSPGTYGYTF. The CDR3 DNA reads as TGTGCCAGCAGCCCCGGGACATATGGCTACACCTTC.

The chain joins TRBV18 to TRBJ2-7, with a tentative D call TRBD1 (6 bases). V was pared by 3 bases and J by 5 bases, with 11 bases between. In germline, CDR1 is KGHSH, CDR2 LQKENI. CDR3 length: 13 amino acids. CDR3 amino acids: CASSPRGRDEQYF. CDR3 nucleotides: TGTGCCAGCTCACCCAGGGGACGCGACGAGCAGTACTTC.

A few counts support this clone. The chain is built from TRBV7-9 and TRBJ1-1; D is ambiguous. Germline values: CDR1 SEHNR, CDR2 FQNEAQ (reference sequence). The CDR3 length is 14 residues. V dropped 1 base and J dropped 3 bases, with 9 bases sitting between them. This chain's CDR3 is CASSLGRWDTEAFF. CDR3 in DNA: TGTGCCAGCAGCTTAGGGCGGTGGGACACTGAAGCTTTCTTT. Based on the CDR3 plus reference TRBV7-9 and TRBJ1-1, the full variable domain is DTGVSQNPRHKITKRGQNVTFRCDPISEHNRLYWYRQTLGQGPEFLTYFQNEAQLEKSRLLSDRFSAERPKGSFSTLEIQRTEQGDSAMYLCASSLGRWDTEAFFGQGTRLTVV.

V and J are TRBV5-5 and TRBJ2-3, with D maybe TRBD1 (5 bases). This CDR3 has 13 amino acids. V lost 4 bases, J lost 7 bases, and 13 bases lay in between. The germline V gene has CDR1 SGHKS and CDR2 YYEKEE (reference sequence). CDR3 amino acids: CASSVTGINTQYF. Written as DNA, the CDR3 is TGTGCCAGCAGCGTTACAGGAATAAATACGCAGTATTTT.

The rearrangement joins TRBV6-1 to TRBJ2-7; D perhaps matches TRBD1 (6 bases). Germline V gene lookup returns CDR1 MNHNS and CDR2 SASEGT. V was trimmed by 6 bases and J by 0 bases, leaving 12 bases between them. The length of the CDR3 is 14 residues. This chain's CDR3 is CASRYRVHSYEQYF. The CDR3 DNA reads TGTGCCAGCAGATACAGGGTTCACTCCTACGAGCAGTACTTC.

The V gene is TRBV5-1, the J gene TRBJ2-3, with TRBD2 matching over 9 bases. The CDR3 runs to 16 residues. J lost 3 bases, V lost 0 bases, and 5 bases had no gene match. The germline CDR1 and CDR2 sequences are SGHRS and YFSETQ. DNA of the CDR3: TGCGCCAGCAGCTTGGGCTCAGCGGGAGGTACAGATACGCAGTATTTT. Translating it yields CASSLGSAGGTDTQYF.

The V call is TRBV7-9, the J call TRBJ2-3; 7 bases align to TRBD2. CDR3 length equals 14 residues. In germline, CDR1 is SEHNR, CDR2 FQNEAQ (reference sequence). After removal of 5 bases from V and 4 bases from J, the junction contained 6 bases not matched to a gene. The CDR3 sequence is CASSQGTSADTQYF. The CDR3 DNA sequence: TGTGCCAGCAGCCAAGGCACTAGCGCAGATACGCAGTATTTT.

The chain uses TRBV27 and TRBJ2-5; 7 nucleotides agree with TRBD2. This CDR3 has 15 amino acids. Germline assignment: CDR1 MNHEY and CDR2 SMNVEV (reference sequence). The J segment lost 1 base and the V segment lost 3 bases, leaving 5 bases of the junction unmatched. This chain's CDR3 is CASSFGGGSQETQYF. The CDR3 bases are TGTGCCAGCAGTTTCGGCGGGGGATCCCAAGAGACCCAGTACTTC.

The chain couples TRBV5-4 to TRBJ2-3, with 13 bases that match TRBD2. The CDR3 sequence is 17 residues long. Germline V gives CDR1 SGHNT, CDR2 YYREEE (reference sequence). Trimming at V came to 4 bases and at J to 1 base, leaving 6 bases not matched to a gene. The CDR3 DNA reads as TGTGCCAGCAGCACTAGCGGGAGGGCCATTGGCACAGATACGCAGTATTTT. Encoded protein: CASSTSGRAIGTDTQYF.

Written as DNA, the CDR3 is TGTGCCAGCAGCCTGGGACAGAACTACTTTCTTAACAATGAGCAGTTCTTC. It codes for CASSLGQNYFLNNEQFF. This rearrangement joins TRBV21-1 to TRBJ2-1; the D call in the table, TRBD1, was not verified against the DNA. TRBV21-1 is a pseudogene segment. This CDR3 has 17 amino acids.

The CDR3: CASSPGTGGSYNEQFF. DNA of the CDR3: TGTGCCAGCTCACCCGGGACAGGGGGCTCCTACAATGAGCAGTTCTTC. The V gene is TRBV18, the J gene TRBJ2-1, with TRBD1 matching over 11 bases. The CDR3 totals 16 residues. Looked up from germline, CDR1 is KGHSH and CDR2 is LQKENI. J lost 0 bases, V lost 3 bases, and 1 base had no gene match.

The chain uses TRBV28 and TRBJ2-7, with D possibly TRBD1 on 5 matching bases. The CDR3 spans 14 residues. Trimming pared 5 bases from V and 3 bases from J, leaving 14 bases between. Germline V gene data show CDR1 as MDHEN and CDR2 as SYDVKM. The CDR3 DNA reads as TGTGCCAGCAGTCGCGGAGCAGGGTTCTACGAGCAGTACTTC. It is translated as CASSRGAGFYEQYF.

The chain combines TRBV6-5 with TRBJ2-7; 10 bases are a match to TRBD1. V dropped 5 bases and J dropped 5; count of bases not matched to a gene: 6. Germline V gene sequence: CDR1 MNHEY, CDR2 SVGAGI. This CDR3 is built from 14 residues. CDR3: CASSVWTGGDEQYF. The CDR3 nucleotides are TGTGCCAGCAGTGTATGGACAGGGGGAGACGAGCAGTACTTC.

V usage is TRBV5-6 and J usage is TRBJ2-5; 10 positions match TRBD1. Losses at the gene ends were 3 bases for V and 4 bases for J; bases not matched to a gene: 6. CDR1 and CDR2 (germline): SGHDT, YYEEEE. This CDR3 has 15 residues. This chain's CDR3 is CASSWAGTGVETQYF. CDR3 nucleotides: TGTGCCAGCAGCTGGGCCGGGACAGGGGTAGAGACCCAGTACTTC.

The chain carries TRBV5-4 and TRBJ2-2, with TRBD2 as a possible D gene (5 bases). This CDR3 has 14 residues. In germline, CDR1 is SGHNT, CDR2 YYREEE (reference sequence). With 4 bases removed from V and 4 bases from J, the gap between germline ends came to 11 bases. CDR3 DNA sequence: TGTGCCAGCAGCCGCACCCGGGGCACCGGGGAGCTGTTTTTT. Its protein product is CASSRTRGTGELFF. Drawing the rest from reference TRBV5-4 and TRBJ2-2, the complete variable domain is ETGVTQSPTHLIKTRGQQVTLRCSSQSGHNTVSWYQQALGQGPQFIFQYYREEENGRGNFPPRFSGLQFPNYSSELNVNALELDDSALYLCASSRTRGTGELFFGEGSRLTVL.

The chain couples TRBV10-3 to TRBJ2-3, with a tentative D call TRBD1 (6 bases). The CDR3 extends over 14 amino acids. V gave up 5 bases and J gave up 0 bases, with 9 bases separating them. Per the germline V gene, CDR1 is ENHRY and CDR2 is SYGVKD. The CDR3 here is CAISWTASTDTQYF. The CDR3 coding sequence is TGTGCCATCAGTTGGACAGCGAGCACAGATACGCAGTATTTT.

The chain combines TRBV6-6 with TRBJ1-5; weak D call: TRBD1 (5 bases). Germline CDR1 is MNHNY and CDR2 is SVGAGI (reference sequence). V dropped 5 bases and J dropped 7 bases, with 18 bases sitting between them. The CDR3 runs to 15 residues. The CDR3 protein is CASSPGRGERQPQHF. Written as DNA, the CDR3 is TGTGCCAGCAGTCCGGGGCGGGGTGAGCGGCAGCCCCAGCATTTT.

The rearrangement joins TRBV19 to TRBJ1-5; D remains unclear. Trimming cost V 0 bases and J 9 bases, with 3 bases left between them. The germline V gene has CDR1 LNHDA and CDR2 SQIVND (reference sequence). This CDR3 region has 11 residues. Written as DNA, the CDR3 is TGTGCCAGTAGTATAGAAGGGCCCCAGCATTTT. Translated: CASSIEGPQHF.